Following are 21 T cell receptor beta chains from one sample sequenced in a study of response to subunit inactivated influenza vaccine. One entry per CDR3 protein, called by TCRdb with MiXCR from the RT-PCR reads. This repertoire shows under 550,000 distinct CDR3 sequences, 6.5% to 8% found once; its top ten account for about 12%. This specimen consisted of PBMCs from blood, obtained around 2 years after vaccination. The source is a man aged 50-75 years who received an inactivated influenza vaccine.

This clonotype has at least ten counts. This chain joins TRBV9 and TRBJ1-1; TRBD1 is a possible D gene (6 bases). CDR1 is SGDLS, CDR2 YYNGEE, per germline. Between the trimmed V and J ends, which lost 4 bases and 1 base, there was a span of 11 bases. CDR3 length: 14 amino acids. This CDR3 reads CASSLKTGNTEAFF. The CDR3 region has the DNA TGTGCCAGCAGCTTAAAGACAGGGAACACTGAAGCTTTCTTT.

This rearrangement joins TRBV4-2 to TRBJ1-3; D is possibly TRBD1 (6 bases). This CDR3 is built from 15 residues. V was shortened by 0 bases and J by 4 bases, with 10 bases between the two germline ends. The germline CDR1 and CDR2 sequences are LGHNA and YNFKEQ. The DNA of the CDR3 is TGTGCCAGCAGCCAAGACCCAGGGGTGGGAAACACCATATATTTT. Translating gives CASSQDPGVGNTIYF.

This clonotype was recorded a few times. The chain employs TRBV5-1 and TRBJ1-6; D remains unclear. The V gene lost 0 bases and the J gene lost 1 base, with 11 bases spanning the gap. This CDR3 contains 17 residues. Germline V CDR1 and CDR2: SGHRS, YFSETQ. The CDR3 DNA reads as TGCGCCAGCAGCTTGGAATTCCGGGTGTCCTATAATTCACCCCTCCACTTT. It encodes CASSLEFRVSYNSPLHF.

The genes are TRBV30 and TRBJ2-7; no reliable D call. The V gene lost 7 bases and the J gene lost 2 bases, with 18 bases spanning the gap. CDR3 size: 14 residues. CDR1 and CDR2 from the germline V gene are GTSNPN and SVGIG (reference sequence). The CDR3: CASLSPGPPYEQYF. CDR3 DNA: TGTGCCTCCCTGTCTCCCGGGCCTCCCTACGAGCAGTACTTC.

The chain couples TRBV15 to TRBJ1-5; D uncertain. This CDR3 spans 13 amino acids. Germline V lookup: CDR1 LNHNV, CDR2 YYDKDF (reference sequence). V shed 2 bases and J shed 5 bases, with 7 bases lying between them. CDR3 amino acids: CATSRRRDQPQHF. CDR3 nucleotide sequence: TGTGCCACCAGCAGACGGAGGGATCAGCCCCAGCATTTT.

This clonotype was seen at least ten times. The chain couples TRBV12-3 or TRBV12-4 to TRBJ1-1; D gene uncertain. Trimming stripped 6 bases from V and 1 base from J, with 12 bases between. There are 14 residues in the CDR3. The CDR3 sequence: CASSRTEKNTEAFF. In DNA, the CDR3 is TGTGCCAGCAGCCGGACGGAAAAGAACACTGAAGCTTTCTTT.

This clonotype was seen ten or more times. The rearrangement joins TRBV7-2 to TRBJ2-7; D is uncertain. The V gene's germline CDR1 is SGHTA and CDR2 FQGNSA. V shed 0 bases and J shed 4 bases, with 13 bases lying between them. There are 15 residues in the CDR3. This CDR3 is CASSLAGSKEYEQYF. CDR3 sequence (DNA): TGTGCCAGCAGCTTAGCGGGCAGCAAAGAGTACGAGCAGTACTTC.

A few counts support this clonotype. V usage is TRBV5-1 and J usage is TRBJ2-1, with 7 bases identical to TRBD2. With 4 bases clipped from V and 4 bases from J, the junction kept 11 bases outside the gene matches. CDR3 length: 16 amino acids. From germline, CDR1 is SGHRS and CDR2 YFSETQ. CDR3 region: CASSTLGGGAYNEQFF. For the CDR3, the DNA is TGCGCCAGCAGCACCTTAGGCGGGGGAGCTTACAATGAGCAGTTCTTC.

This clonotype showed up many times. This chain links TRBV11-3 with TRBJ2-5; D is undetermined. The CDR3 extends over 15 amino acids. V shed 1 base and J shed 4 bases, with 13 bases lying between them. The germline V gene has CDR1 SGHNT and CDR2 YENEEA. The CDR3 DNA reads as TGTGCCAGCAGCTTAGGCCGGGCACTATTAGAGACCCAGTACTTC. This encodes CASSLGRALLETQYF.

V is TRBV12-3 or TRBV12-4 and J is TRBJ1-5; D gene ambiguous. V was shortened by 2 bases and J by 2 bases, with 13 bases between the two germline ends. CDR3 length: 16 residues. CDR3 nucleotide sequence: TGTGCCAGCAGTTTACTTTTCGGTGGGGGCAATCAGCCCCAGCATTTT. It translates to CASSLLFGGGNQPQHF.

The rearrangement joins TRBV5-6 to TRBJ2-1; a weak D match, TRBD2 (6 bases). The V end was cut by 0 bases, the J end by 2 bases, with 15 bases between. This CDR3 contains 17 residues. Germline-derived CDR1 and CDR2 are SGHDT and YYEEEE. CDR3 nucleotide sequence: TGTGCCAGCAGCTTGGTGCTCGTAGCGGCTACCTACAATGAGCAGTTCTTC. Its protein is CASSLVLVAATYNEQFF.

This chain uses TRBV29-1 with TRBJ2-1; maybe TRBD1 (6 bases). Trimming removed 4 bases from V and 3 bases from J, with 16 bases in between. Germline V gene lookup returns CDR1 SQVTM and CDR2 ANQGSEA. This CDR3 is 15 amino acids long. In DNA form, the CDR3 reads TGCAGCGTTGCGGTTGGACAGCCCCTCTACAATGAGCAGTTCTTC. This gives the protein CSVAVGQPLYNEQFF.

The V call is TRBV2, the J call TRBJ2-5; tentative D call: TRBD1 (6 bases). In germline, CDR1 is SNHLY, CDR2 FYNNEI. The ends were cut back, 6 bases at V and 2 bases at J, with 16 bases in the middle. CDR3 length: 15 amino acids. This CDR3 is CASRPGATSQETQYF. The CDR3 coding sequence is TGTGCCAGCAGGCCAGGGGCCACATCGCAAGAGACCCAGTACTTC.

This clonotype appeared a few times. V is TRBV7-6 and J is TRBJ2-1; D possibly uses TRBD1 or TRBD2 (5 bases each). Germline V gene data show CDR1 as SGHVS and CDR2 as FNYEAQ. V was cut by 0 bases and J by 7 bases, with 19 bases left in between. This CDR3 region has 17 residues. As DNA, the CDR3 is TGTGCCAGCAGCTTAGCGCCTCGGGGCAGGGTCACGAATGAGCAGTTCTTC. Its translation: CASSLAPRGRVTNEQFF.

This clonotype occurred many times. The chain couples TRBV10-3 to TRBJ2-5; a weak D match, TRBD2 (6 bases). CDR3 length: 17 amino acids. V gave up 0 bases and J gave up 4 bases, with 18 bases separating them. The germline V gene has CDR1 ENHRY and CDR2 SYGVKD. Here the CDR3 reads CAISESISLARGETQYF. CDR3 nucleotides: TGTGCCATCAGTGAGTCCATTAGCCTAGCGAGGGGAGAGACCCAGTACTTC.

There are a few counts of this clonotype. The J gene is TRBJ2-7, the V gene TRBV6-5; 11 positions agree with TRBD2. The CDR3 spans 15 residues. V was pared by 4 bases and J by 8 bases, with 10 bases of the junction left unmatched. Germline V gene data show CDR1 as MNHEY and CDR2 as SVGAGI. Here the CDR3 DNA reads TGTGCCAGCAGTTTGGGACTAGCGGACCTCTCCCAGCAGTACTTC. Residues: CASSLGLADLSQQYF.

This clonotype came up many times. The CDR3 sequence: CASSLLGTTAADTQYF. CDR3 DNA: TGTGCCAGCAGCTTGTTGGGGACTACAGCGGCAGATACGCAGTATTTT. The genes are TRBV5-6 and TRBJ2-3; 7 bases are a match to TRBD2. Germline values: CDR1 SGHDT, CDR2 YYEEEE. The junction had 9 bases not matched to a gene; V was cut back by 1 base and J by 4 bases. This CDR3 has 16 amino acids.

The genes are TRBV29-1 and TRBJ2-5; the D gene is possibly TRBD2 (6 bases). Deletions cut 5 bases from V and 7 bases from J, with 17 bases between. CDR3 length equals 13 residues. CDR1 and CDR2 from the germline V gene are SQVTM and ANQGSEA. The CDR3 region has the DNA TGCAGCGTTTGGTCCGGGACTTACGGGACCCAGTACTTC. This encodes CSVWSGTYGTQYF.

The rearrangement uses TRBV27 and TRBJ1-5; TRBD1 agrees at 7 bases. The CDR3 has 15 amino acids. From germline, CDR1 is MNHEY and CDR2 SMNVEV (reference sequence). Unmatched junction bases numbered 6, after V lost 7 bases and J lost 0 bases. The CDR3: CASKKGAASNQPQHF. In DNA form, the CDR3 reads TGTGCCAGCAAGAAGGGGGCAGCTAGCAATCAGCCCCAGCATTTT.

The chain recombines TRBV5-6 with TRBJ2-7, with 7 bases aligning to TRBD1. With V trimmed by 3 bases and J by 5 bases, 2 bases remained unmatched. CDR3 length equals 12 residues. CDR1 SGHDT and CDR2 YYEEEE come from the germline V gene. The CDR3, as DNA: TGTGCCAGCAGCTGGACAGGTAACGAGCAGTACTTC. Its translation: CASSWTGNEQYF.

This clonotype was seen many times. The chain couples TRBV12-3 or TRBV12-4 to TRBJ2-7; D is possibly TRBD1 (6 bases). The CDR3 totals 15 residues. V lost 3 bases and J 1 base, leaving 13 bases between the germline ends. CDR3 sequence reads: CASSFEGQGSYEQYF. In DNA form, the CDR3 reads TGTGCCAGCAGTTTTGAGGGGCAGGGGTCCTACGAGCAGTACTTC.